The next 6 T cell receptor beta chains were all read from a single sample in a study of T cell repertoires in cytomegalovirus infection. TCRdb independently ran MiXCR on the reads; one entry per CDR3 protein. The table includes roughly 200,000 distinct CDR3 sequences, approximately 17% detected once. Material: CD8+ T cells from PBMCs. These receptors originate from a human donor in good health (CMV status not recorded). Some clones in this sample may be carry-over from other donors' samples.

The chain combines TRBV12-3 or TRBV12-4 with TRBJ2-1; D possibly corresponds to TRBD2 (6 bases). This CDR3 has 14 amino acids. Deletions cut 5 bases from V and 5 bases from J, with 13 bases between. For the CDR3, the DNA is TGTGCCAGCAGTGGGGGGAGCCTCAACAATGAGCAGTTCTTC. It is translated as CASSGGSLNNEQFF.

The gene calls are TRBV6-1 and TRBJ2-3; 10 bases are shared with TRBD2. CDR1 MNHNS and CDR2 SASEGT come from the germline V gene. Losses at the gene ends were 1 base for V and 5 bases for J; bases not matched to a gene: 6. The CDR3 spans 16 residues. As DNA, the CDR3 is TGTGCCAGCAGTGAAGAATTAGCGGGGGGTATAGATACGCAGTATTTT. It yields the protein CASSEELAGGIDTQYF.

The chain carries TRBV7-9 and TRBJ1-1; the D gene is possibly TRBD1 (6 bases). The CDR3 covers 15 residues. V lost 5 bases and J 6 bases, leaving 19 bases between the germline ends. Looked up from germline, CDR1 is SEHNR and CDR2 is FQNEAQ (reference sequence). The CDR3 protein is CASSRPGTQDAEAFF. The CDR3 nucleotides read TGTGCCAGCAGCCGTCCAGGGACACAGGACGCTGAAGCTTTCTTT.

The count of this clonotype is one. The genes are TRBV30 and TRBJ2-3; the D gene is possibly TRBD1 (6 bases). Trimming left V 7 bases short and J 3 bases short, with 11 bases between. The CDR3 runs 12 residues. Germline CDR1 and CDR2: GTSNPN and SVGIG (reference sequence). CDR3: CASPQGTDTQYF. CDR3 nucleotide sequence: TGTGCCTCACCACAGGGTACAGATACGCAGTATTTT.

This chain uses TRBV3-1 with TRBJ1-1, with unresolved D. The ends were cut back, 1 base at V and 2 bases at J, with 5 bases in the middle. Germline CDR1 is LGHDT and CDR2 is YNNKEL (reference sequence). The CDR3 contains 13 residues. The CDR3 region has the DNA TGTGCCAGCAGCCAAGTCCCTAACACTGAAGCTTTCTTT. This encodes CASSQVPNTEAFF.

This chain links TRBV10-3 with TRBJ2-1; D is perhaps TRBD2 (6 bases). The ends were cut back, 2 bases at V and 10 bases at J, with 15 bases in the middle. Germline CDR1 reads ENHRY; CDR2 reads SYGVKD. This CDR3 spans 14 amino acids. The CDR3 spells CAISEPGLQIEQFF. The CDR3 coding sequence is TGTGCCATCAGTGAGCCGGGACTTCAGATAGAGCAGTTCTTC.